This is a list of T cell receptor beta chains from one sample in a study of Graves' ophthalmopathy and Graves' hyperthyroidism. TCRdb re-called the multiplex PCR reads through MiXCR, storing one row per CDR3 protein. The table records 500,000 to 600,000 distinct CDR3 sequences, 35% to 40% of them present only once. Material: peripheral blood or thyroid tissue (not recorded which). Receptor source: an adult man with Graves' hyperthyroidism. Each CDR3 is given with its conserved first and last residue. Each record gives: J gene, V gene, CDR3 protein.

j_call: TRBJ1-1; v_call: TRBV28; cdr3_aa: CASSIPPGFANTEAFF
j_call: TRBJ1-1; v_call: TRBV19; cdr3_aa: CASSMHPGDTEAFF
j_call: TRBJ2-5; v_call: TRBV6-5; cdr3_aa: CASSYSGQGGWETQYF
j_call: TRBJ2-7; v_call: TRBV27; cdr3_aa: CASSLTQGTREQYF
j_call: TRBJ1-5; v_call: TRBV20-1; cdr3_aa: CSARDGTGINQPQHF
j_call: TRBJ2-2; v_call: TRBV29-1; cdr3_aa: CSVSPPYGTGVNTGELFF
j_call: TRBJ2-5; v_call: TRBV7-8; cdr3_aa: CASSLAGSGRVRETQYF
j_call: TRBJ1-6; v_call: TRBV20-1; cdr3_aa: CSAERLNSPLHF
j_call: TRBJ2-7; v_call: TRBV28; cdr3_aa: CASSGGTETQYEQYF
j_call: TRBJ2-7; v_call: TRBV9; cdr3_aa: CASSNGPLGIYEQYF
j_call: TRBJ1-2; v_call: TRBV5-8; cdr3_aa: CASSPTGGGYGYTF
j_call: TRBJ2-7; v_call: TRBV5-1; cdr3_aa: CASSLEGQSAGDEQYF
j_call: TRBJ1-4; v_call: TRBV10-3; cdr3_aa: CASSESRANEKLFF
j_call: TRBJ2-7; v_call: TRBV7-9; cdr3_aa: CASRMGQVYEQYF
j_call: TRBJ2-7; v_call: TRBV6-6; cdr3_aa: CASSRGIHYEQYF
j_call: TRBJ2-5; v_call: TRBV20-1; cdr3_aa: CSAGTSGRTQETQYF
j_call: TRBJ2-5; v_call: TRBV12-3/TRBV12-4; cdr3_aa: CASRTGRQETQYF
j_call: TRBJ2-7; v_call: TRBV6-1; cdr3_aa: CASSLYTGFYEQYF
j_call: TRBJ1-6; v_call: TRBV6-1; cdr3_aa: CAILDRNNSPLHF
j_call: TRBJ2-2; v_call: TRBV7-9; cdr3_aa: CASSHALWDGRTGELFF
j_call: TRBJ2-5; v_call: TRBV5-8; cdr3_aa: CASSLRQGGETQYF
j_call: TRBJ1-1; v_call: TRBV7-2; cdr3_aa: CASSFTVNTEAFF
j_call: TRBJ1-5; v_call: TRBV7-2; cdr3_aa: CASSEGQGPNRPQHF
j_call: TRBJ2-5; v_call: TRBV5-1; cdr3_aa: CASSSGLAGAQTQYF
j_call: TRBJ1-5; v_call: TRBV12-3/TRBV12-4; cdr3_aa: CASSLYYRVDQPQHF
j_call: TRBJ2-6; v_call: TRBV6-1; cdr3_aa: CASNLWSSGANVLTF
j_call: TRBJ2-7; v_call: TRBV11-2; cdr3_aa: CASSLSASGTYEQYF
j_call: TRBJ2-3; v_call: TRBV7-3; cdr3_aa: CASSADTFDTQYF
j_call: TRBJ2-2; v_call: TRBV29-1; cdr3_aa: CSVDFAATGELFF
j_call: TRBJ2-5; v_call: TRBV5-6; cdr3_aa: CASSPDRGLGQETQYF
j_call: TRBJ2-2; v_call: TRBV2; cdr3_aa: CASSADRDGELFF
j_call: TRBJ2-5; v_call: TRBV5-6; cdr3_aa: CASSIGTGDGETQYF
j_call: TRBJ2-5; v_call: TRBV6-5; cdr3_aa: CASSYSKLAGETQYF
j_call: TRBJ2-6; v_call: TRBV2; cdr3_aa: CASNSGANVLTF
j_call: TRBJ2-2; v_call: TRBV29-1; cdr3_aa: CSLGFGDGNTGELFF
j_call: TRBJ1-2; v_call: TRBV7-9; cdr3_aa: CASSQDGQALGYTF
j_call: TRBJ2-5; v_call: TRBV12-3/TRBV12-4; cdr3_aa: CASSLDRDDPKETQYF
j_call: TRBJ1-4; v_call: TRBV27; cdr3_aa: CASLGGNEKLFF
j_call: TRBJ2-2; v_call: TRBV10-3; cdr3_aa: CAISEAGDSAGDTGELFF
j_call: TRBJ1-3; v_call: TRBV9; cdr3_aa: CASSVGLSGNTIYF
j_call: TRBJ2-3; v_call: TRBV20-1; cdr3_aa: CSALTSGSTDTQYF
j_call: TRBJ1-2; v_call: TRBV7-9; cdr3_aa: CASSLAGGNTF
j_call: TRBJ2-5; v_call: TRBV10-3; cdr3_aa: CAISEPGGQEAQYF
j_call: TRBJ2-7; v_call: TRBV9; cdr3_aa: CASNSTGTEGRSYEQYF
j_call: TRBJ1-6; v_call: TRBV15; cdr3_aa: CATSEQGAGNSPLHF